These 8 T cell receptor beta chains share one sample of origin, sequenced in a study of blood T cell repertoires in COVID-19. Produced via immunoSEQ multiplex PCR; TCRdb's table is partial and in-frame only. The table includes around 150,000 clones, 88% detected once. Material for sequencing was PBMCs or T cells enriched from blood (not recorded which). The source of these receptors is a woman aged 45 to 65 who had recovered from COVID-19.

CDR3 nucleotides: TGTGCCAGTAGTATTGGCAAACCCACAGATACGCAGTATTTT. It translates to CASSIGKPTDTQYF. V gene TRBV19 combines with J gene TRBJ2-3; D is unclear. Trimming pared 3 bases from V and 2 bases from J, leaving 9 bases between. Germline CDR1 is LNHDA and CDR2 is SQIVND (reference sequence). The CDR3 loop spans 14 amino acids.

The chain has TRBV6-5 and TRBJ2-7; D is ambiguous. The CDR3 has 14 amino acids. Per the germline V gene, CDR1 is MNHEY and CDR2 is SVGAGI. Trimming removed 6 bases from V and 6 bases from J, with 18 bases in between. CDR3 nucleotides: TGTGCCAGCAGCCTAACCTTAAAGTACGGCGAGCAGTACTTC. This codes for CASSLTLKYGEQYF.

This clone was picked up many times. V is TRBV27 and J is TRBJ2-5, with TRBD1 as a possible D gene (5 bases). V was shortened by 0 bases and J by 2 bases, with 19 bases between the two germline ends. This CDR3 contains 18 residues. The V gene's germline CDR1 is MNHEY and CDR2 SMNVEV (reference sequence). CDR3 nucleotide sequence: TGTGCCAGCAGTTTATCGGGGCCAGTAGGATCCTCTCAAGAGACCCAGTACTTC. This encodes CASSLSGPVGSSQETQYF.

This clone was recorded a few times. The V gene is TRBV7-8, the J gene TRBJ2-6, with D unclear. The CDR3 has 18 residues. The germline V gene has CDR1 SGHVS and CDR2 FQNEAQ. With 5 bases removed from V and 4 bases from J, the gap between germline ends came to 21 bases. CDR3: CASSIIDSPLGGANVLTF. DNA for the CDR3: TGTGCCAGCAGCATTATAGACTCCCCCCTTGGAGGGGCCAACGTCCTGACTTTC. Supplemented by reference TRBV7-8 and TRBJ2-6, the full variable domain reads GAGVSQSPRYKVAKRGQDVALRCDPISGHVSLFWYQQALGQGPEFLTYFQNEAQLDKSGLPSDRFFAERPEGSVSTLKIQRTQQEDSAVYLCASSIIDSPLGGANVLTFGAGSRLTVL.

This clone was recorded only once. This sequence joins TRBV19 and TRBJ1-2; 9 bases are shared with TRBD1. Per germline, CDR1 LNHDA and CDR2 SQIVND (reference sequence). The CDR3 totals 13 residues. The junction had 3 bases not matched to a gene; V was cut back by 8 bases and J by 2 bases. CDR3 region: CASHTGGNYGYTF. CDR3 nucleotides: TGTGCCAGTCATACAGGGGGCAACTATGGCTACACCTTC.

The chain links TRBV12-5 to TRBJ2-7; D is unclear. Deletions cut 3 bases from V and 5 bases from J, with 8 bases between. Germline CDR1 is LGHNT and CDR2 is FRNRAP. This CDR3 spans 12 amino acids. Here the CDR3 DNA reads TGTGCTAGTGGTTTAAATAGCAACGAGCAGTACTTC. It specifies CASGLNSNEQYF. The full variable domain, rest sourced from reference TRBV12-5 and TRBJ2-7, is DARVTQTPRHKVTEMGQEVTMRCQPILGHNTVFWYRQTMMQGLELLAYFRNRAPLDDSGMPKDRFSAEMPDATLATLKIQPSEPRDSAVYFCASGLNSNEQYFGPGTRLTVT.

This clone was observed a handful of times. The gene calls are TRBV7-6 and TRBJ2-3, with 10 bases matching TRBD2. With V trimmed by 3 bases and J by 5 bases, 8 bases remained unmatched. This CDR3 comprises 16 residues. Germline V gene sequence: CDR1 SGHVS, CDR2 FNYEAQ. CDR3 sequence: CASSFQAGGLVDTQYF. The DNA of the CDR3 is TGTGCCAGCAGCTTCCAAGCGGGGGGGCTGGTAGATACGCAGTATTTT.

The chain employs TRBV2 and TRBJ2-1; 13 nucleotides agree with TRBD2. Germline V gene sequence: CDR1 SNHLY, CDR2 FYNNEI. The CDR3 runs 15 residues. V trimming: 5 bases; J trimming: 6 bases; junction bases outside the gene matches: 4. The DNA of the CDR3 is TGTGCCAGCAGTATTGGACTAGCGGGGGTCAATGAGCAGTTCTTC. Translation gives CASSIGLAGVNEQFF. Full variable domain (rest looked up from reference TRBV2 and TRBJ2-1): EPEVTQTPSHQVTQMGQEVILRCVPISNHLYFYWYRQILGQKVEFLVSFYNNEISEKSEIFDDQFSVERPDGSNFTLKIRSTKLEDSAMYFCASSIGLAGVNEQFFGPGTRLTVL.